This passage covers 7 T cell receptor beta chains from one sample sequenced in a study of blood T cell repertoires in COVID-19. The repertoire was sequenced with immunoSEQ multiplex PCR; TCRdb's copy has only in-frame clones and lacks some. Counted here are about 73,000 clones, more than 70% occurring once; the ten biggest clones make up around 5%. The sequenced sample consisted of peripheral blood. These TCRs come from a man in his forties or fifties with active COVID-19.

V gene TRBV19 combines with J gene TRBJ2-4, with D perhaps TRBD2 (5 bases). Germline V lookup: CDR1 LNHDA, CDR2 SQIVND (reference sequence). The CDR3 sequence is 15 residues long. V lost 5 bases and J 0 bases, leaving 11 bases between the germline ends. CDR3 region: CASSSGLVAKNIQYF. The CDR3 nucleotides read TGTGCCAGTAGTTCGGGGTTGGTAGCCAAAAACATTCAGTACTTC.

This chain links TRBV19 with TRBJ1-5; D gene unclear. The CDR3 covers 14 residues. Per the germline V gene, CDR1 is LNHDA and CDR2 is SQIVND (reference sequence). V was cut by 2 bases and J by 4 bases, with 9 bases left in between. This chain's CDR3 is CASSIRDGNQPQHF. CDR3 DNA sequence: TGTGCCAGTAGTATACGCGATGGTAATCAGCCCCAGCATTTT.

The J gene is TRBJ1-2, the V gene TRBV30; 9 bases are a match to TRBD1. Germline assignment: CDR1 GTSNPN and CDR2 SVGIG (reference sequence). Germline trimming cut 3 bases from V and 7 bases from J; bases unmatched to any gene: 3. There are 12 residues in the CDR3. The CDR3 here is CAWRTGGGGYTF. The DNA for the CDR3 is TGTGCCTGGAGGACAGGGGGAGGTGGCTACACCTTC.

V and J are TRBV4-1 and TRBJ2-5, with 10 bases matching TRBD2. Losses at the gene ends were 7 bases for V and 2 bases for J; bases not matched to a gene: 7. CDR3 length: 15 amino acids. The germline gives CDR1 MGHRA, CDR2 YSYEKL. The CDR3 region is CASIIAGGRQETQYF. The CDR3, as DNA: TGCGCCAGCATAATAGCGGGGGGCCGACAAGAGACCCAGTACTTC.

The chain is built from TRBV7-2 and TRBJ2-2; 7 bases match TRBD2. V trimming: 6 bases; J trimming: 5 bases; junction bases outside the gene matches: 12. This CDR3 contains 16 residues. Germline CDR1 is SGHTA and CDR2 is FQGNSA. CDR3 protein: CASSSAGTIGTGELFF. The CDR3 nucleotides read TGTGCCAGCAGTTCCGCCGGGACTATCGGGACCGGGGAGCTGTTTTTT.

The CDR3 DNA is TGCAGCGTAGCCGGGGGGCCGCCGGGGACCCAGTACTTC. It translates to CSVAGGPPGTQYF. This chain uses TRBV29-1 with TRBJ2-5; D perhaps matches TRBD2 (7 bases). Trimming removed 6 bases from V and 7 bases from J, with 18 bases in between. The germline V gene has CDR1 SQVTM and CDR2 ANQGSEA. The CDR3 loop spans 13 amino acids.

The chain uses TRBV28 and TRBJ1-5; 7 bases match TRBD1. The CDR3 is made up of 17 amino acids. Germline lookup yields CDR1 MDHEN and CDR2 SYDVKM. V lost 5 bases, J lost 11 bases, and 21 bases stayed unmatched. As DNA, the CDR3 is TGTGCCAGCAGTCCCCAGCGCGGGACAGCGCCAAGGGTGGCCCAGCATTTT. Translation: CASSPQRGTAPRVAQHF.